The 3 T cell receptor beta chains given below trace back to one sample, sequenced in a study of OX40 agonist ivuxolimab in advanced cancers. Data came from immunoSEQ multiplex PCR; TCRdb stores just in-frame clones and leaves some out. This sample yields 25,000 to 35,000 clones, of which more than 85% are seen a single time; roughly a tenth belongs to the top ten. The sequences come from CD4+ or CD8+ T cells sorted from blood, collected in a trial of the OX40 agonist ivuxolimab. Receptors originate from an adult with an advanced solid tumor such as melanoma, head and neck, liver or kidney cancer.

J is TRBJ1-2 and V is TRBV19; no reliable D call. This CDR3 comprises 14 residues. Germline CDR1 is LNHDA and CDR2 is SQIVND (reference sequence). V was shortened by 4 bases and J by 4 bases, with 13 bases between the two germline ends. DNA of the CDR3: TGTGCCAGTAGTACCTACACGGAGCTCTATGGCTACACCTTC. Translation gives CASSTYTELYGYTF.

The chain employs TRBV6-4 and TRBJ1-2; no reliable D call. Per the germline V gene, CDR1 is MRHNA and CDR2 is SNTAGT. Trimming left V 2 bases short and J 2 bases short, with 9 bases between. The length of the CDR3 is 14 residues. DNA for the CDR3: TGTGCCAGCAGTGACCTCGTGGGGAACTATGGCTACACCTTC. Its protein product is CASSDLVGNYGYTF.

This chain joins TRBV19 and TRBJ2-7; TRBD1 agrees at 10 bases. CDR3 size: 13 residues. V trimming: 5 bases; J trimming: 5 bases; junction bases outside the gene matches: 3. The germline gives CDR1 LNHDA, CDR2 SQIVND (reference sequence). CDR3 region: CASSSGTGDEQYF. As DNA, the CDR3 is TGTGCCAGTAGTTCCGGGACAGGGGACGAGCAGTACTTC.